Shown below are 20 T cell receptor beta chains from a single sample sequenced in a study of control samples from healthy donors and cancer patients. Measured with immunoSEQ multiplex PCR; TCRdb has only the in-frame clones, and not every one. The table shows 130,000 or so clones, with about 90% occurring only once. Sequencing was carried out using blood. The receptors derive from a man aged 18-30 years in good health.

Notes on this clone: The junction shows a germline mismatch at one end, possibly a read error. The rearrangement links TRBV12-3 or TRBV12-4 to TRBJ1-2; tentative D call: TRBD1 (5 bases). This CDR3 has 11 amino acids. The DNA for the CDR3 is TGTGCCAGCAGACTGACAGCACTCCCCGCCTTC. It is translated as CASRLTALPAF.

The chain combines TRBV6-4 with TRBJ2-1; 7 bases are a match to TRBD2. Losses at the gene ends were 1 base for V and 8 bases for J; bases not matched to a gene: 2. The germline CDR1 and CDR2 sequences are MRHNA and SNTAGT. The CDR3 loop spans 13 amino acids. DNA of the CDR3: TGTGCCAGCAGTGACTGGGGGGGGGATGAGCAGTTCTTC. This gives the protein CASSDWGGDEQFF.

The gene calls are TRBV10-3 and TRBJ2-3, with 12 bases that match TRBD2. Germline-derived CDR1 and CDR2 are ENHRY and SYGVKD. The length of the CDR3 is 17 residues. The V segment lost 3 bases and the J segment 5 bases; nucleotides outside the gene matches: 9. CDR3 DNA sequence: TGTGCCATCAGTGACGATCTAGCGGGGGGGCAGGGAGATACGCAGTATTTT. Amino acids: CAISDDLAGGQGDTQYF.

The rearrangement links TRBV19 to TRBJ1-2; TRBD1 is a possible D gene (5 bases). The CDR3 sequence is 13 residues long. Looked up from germline, CDR1 is LNHDA and CDR2 is SQIVND (reference sequence). V lost 3 bases and J lost 3, with 8 bases in between. CDR3 loop: CASSMTGDYGYTF. The CDR3, as DNA: TGTGCCAGTAGTATGACGGGGGACTATGGCTACACCTTC.

The chain couples TRBV4-1 to TRBJ2-3, with D perhaps TRBD2 (6 bases). Trimming removed 1 base from V and 9 bases from J, with 8 bases in between. This CDR3 contains 12 residues. Germline values: CDR1 MGHRA, CDR2 YSYEKL. The CDR3 DNA follows: TGCGCCAGCAGCCAAGTGGGGGGAACGCAGTATTTT. It encodes CASSQVGGTQYF.

The chain has TRBV5-1 and TRBJ2-7, with TRBD1 as a possible D gene (6 bases). Trimming left V 5 bases short and J 1 base short, with 13 bases between. CDR3 length: 14 amino acids. The germline CDR1 and CDR2 sequences are SGHRS and YFSETQ. In DNA, the CDR3 is TGCGCCAGCAGTGTACAGGGCGGTTCCTACGAGCAGTACTTC. It translates to CASSVQGGSYEQYF.

CDR3 residues: CASQAGLTGELFF. CDR3 DNA sequence: TGTGCCAGCCAGGCAGGGTTAACCGGGGAGCTGTTTTTT. The rearrangement uses TRBV6-6 and TRBJ2-2; maybe TRBD1 (5 bases). V was shortened by 8 bases and J by 5 bases, with 12 bases between the two germline ends. The CDR3 runs 13 residues. Germline CDR1 MNHNY, CDR2 SVGAGI (reference sequence).

The chain employs TRBV11-2 and TRBJ1-2; D possibly corresponds to TRBD1 (5 bases). Looked up from germline, CDR1 is SGHAT and CDR2 is FQNNGV. The CDR3 has 15 residues. V shed 2 bases and J shed 0 bases, with 10 bases lying between them. CDR3 nucleotide sequence: TGTGCCAGCAGCTTATCCGGGACGGCTAACTATGGCTACACCTTC. Protein: CASSLSGTANYGYTF.

V is TRBV19 and J is TRBJ1-3; D remains unclear. The germline CDR1 and CDR2 sequences are LNHDA and SQIVND (reference sequence). The CDR3 loop spans 14 amino acids. The ends were cut back, 5 bases at V and 0 bases at J, with 8 bases in the middle. The chain's CDR3 is CASSPGYSGNTIYF. The CDR3 nucleotides read TGTGCCAGTAGTCCTGGTTACTCTGGAAACACCATATATTTT.

This sequence joins TRBV6-6 and TRBJ2-1; D gene uncertain. Between the trimmed V and J ends, which lost 2 bases and 0 bases, there was a span of 8 bases. The CDR3 spans 15 residues. Germline values: CDR1 MNHNY, CDR2 SVGAGI (reference sequence). CDR3 region: CASSYPRSSYNEQFF. CDR3 DNA: TGTGCCAGCAGTTACCCCAGAAGCTCCTACAATGAGCAGTTCTTC.

This clone turned up a few times. V gene TRBV5-1 combines with J gene TRBJ2-1, with 7 bases identical to TRBD1. With V trimmed by 1 base and J by 5 bases, 12 bases remained unmatched. This CDR3 has 17 residues. Germline V CDR1 and CDR2: SGHRS, YFSETQ. The CDR3 loop is CASSLFGQGEYDNEQFF. Written as DNA, the CDR3 is TGCGCCAGCAGCTTGTTCGGGCAGGGGGAATATGACAATGAGCAGTTCTTC.

The V call is TRBV28, the J call TRBJ2-5, with unresolved D. Germline CDR1 MDHEN, CDR2 SYDVKM. The V end was cut by 3 bases, the J end by 5 bases, with 4 bases between. CDR3 length equals 11 residues. The CDR3 DNA reads TGTGCCAGCAGTTTGGGGGAGACCCAGTACTTC. Protein sequence: CASSLGETQYF.

This chain joins TRBV19 and TRBJ1-2, with D unresolved. The CDR3 covers 12 residues. The V end lost 3 bases, the J end lost 4 bases, and 6 bases lay between the germline ends. The germline V gene encodes CDR1 LNHDA and CDR2 SQIVND (reference sequence). This chain's CDR3 is CASSIQAYGYTF. The CDR3 nucleotides are TGTGCCAGTAGTATTCAGGCCTATGGCTACACCTTC.

This chain uses TRBV6-1 with TRBJ2-1; tentatively, D is TRBD1 (5 bases). The CDR3 totals 14 residues. From germline, CDR1 is MNHNS and CDR2 SASEGT. Trimming stripped 3 bases from V and 7 bases from J, with 13 bases between. The CDR3 region has the DNA TGTGCCAGCAGTGAGCAGGGAAAGGGGAATGAGCAGTTCTTC. Its translation: CASSEQGKGNEQFF.

The V call is TRBV12-5, the J call TRBJ1-4, with a possible D match to TRBD1 (6 bases). Between the trimmed V and J ends, which lost 7 bases and 5 bases, there was a span of 20 bases. The CDR3 has 16 residues. Germline-derived CDR1 and CDR2 are LGHNT and FRNRAP. Written as DNA, the CDR3 is TGTGCTAGTGTCCGTAACGGGGGGCGGTTGAATGAAAAACTGTTTTTT. Its translation is CASVRNGGRLNEKLFF.

The J gene is TRBJ2-7, the V gene TRBV18; the D gene is possibly TRBD2 (6 bases). CDR1 is KGHSH and CDR2 is LQKENI in the germline V gene. The CDR3 consists of 13 residues. Trimming cost V 1 base and J 13 bases, with 17 bases left between them. The DNA for the CDR3 is TGTGCCAGCTCACCACAATCGGAGGGCCCTAACTACTTC. Its protein is CASSPQSEGPNYF.

A few counts support this clone. The rearrangement joins TRBV10-3 to TRBJ2-7; D unclear. This CDR3 has 14 residues. V shed 3 bases and J shed 2 bases, with 11 bases lying between them. Germline values: CDR1 ENHRY, CDR2 SYGVKD. For the CDR3, the DNA is TGTGCCATCAGTGAAGGCAGATTAACCTACGAGCAGTACTTC. This sequence encodes CAISEGRLTYEQYF.

The gene calls are TRBV5-1 and TRBJ1-1; D is ambiguous. CDR3 length: 13 amino acids. Germline CDR1 reads SGHRS; CDR2 reads YFSETQ. With 1 base removed from V and 1 base from J, the gap between germline ends came to 5 bases. The CDR3 reads CASSLSPNTEAFF. CDR3 nucleotides: TGCGCCAGCAGCTTGTCCCCGAACACTGAAGCTTTCTTT.

This sequence joins TRBV25-1 and TRBJ1-1; 7 bases match TRBD1. CDR3 length equals 16 residues. Germline CDR1 and CDR2: MGHDK and SYGVNS. The J segment lost 0 bases and the V segment lost 5 bases, leaving 9 bases of the junction unmatched. CDR3 DNA: TGTGCCAGCAGTCCAATCGACAGGGACCTGAACACTGAAGCTTTCTTT. Amino acid sequence: CASSPIDRDLNTEAFF.

The gene calls are TRBV7-9 and TRBJ2-5, with D perhaps given as TRBD1 or TRBD2 (6 bases each). Germline assignment: CDR1 SEHNR and CDR2 FQNEAQ (reference sequence). Trimming took off 6 bases at V and 2 bases at J, with 28 bases between the two ends. The CDR3 has 19 residues. Here the CDR3 DNA reads TGTGCCAGCAGTTCTGCAGGGGTAAGGGAGGTAGAGGGGCAAGAGACCCAGTACTTC. Its translation: CASSSAGVREVEGQETQYF.